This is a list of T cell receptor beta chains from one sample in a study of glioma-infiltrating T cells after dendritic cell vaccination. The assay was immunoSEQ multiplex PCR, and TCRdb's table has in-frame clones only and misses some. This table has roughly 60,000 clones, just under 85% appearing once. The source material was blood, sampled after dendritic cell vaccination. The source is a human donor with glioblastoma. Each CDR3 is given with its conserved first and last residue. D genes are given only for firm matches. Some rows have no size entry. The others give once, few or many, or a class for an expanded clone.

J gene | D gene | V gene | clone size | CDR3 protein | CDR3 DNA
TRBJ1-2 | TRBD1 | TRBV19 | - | CASRPDGAGGVDGYTF | TGTGCCAGCCGACCTGACGGGGCAGGGGGAGTAGATGGCTACACCTTC
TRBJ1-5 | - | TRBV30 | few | CAYQATKNGLPQHF | TGTGCCTACCAGGCGACGAAGAACGGCCTTCCCCAGCATTTT
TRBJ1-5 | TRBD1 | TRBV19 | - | CATQVSGTGWVINQPQHF | TGTGCCACTCAAGTTTCCGGGACAGGGTGGGTTATTAATCAGCCCCAGCATTTT
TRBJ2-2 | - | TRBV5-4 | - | CASSSAFGSLNTGELFF | TGTGCCAGCAGCTCAGCGTTCGGGAGTTTGAACACCGGGGAGCTGTTTTTT
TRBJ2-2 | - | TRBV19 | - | CATSGDFNTGELFF | TGTGCCACCTCGGGGGACTTCAACACCGGGGAGCTGTTTTTT
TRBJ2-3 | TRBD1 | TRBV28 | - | CASIPWDREGDTQYF | TGTGCCAGCATCCCCTGGGACAGGGAAGGAGATACGCAGTATTTT
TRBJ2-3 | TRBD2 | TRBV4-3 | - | CASSQASGGVSTDTQYF | TGCGCCAGCAGCCAAGCAAGCGGGGGGGTTAGCACAGATACGCAGTATTTT
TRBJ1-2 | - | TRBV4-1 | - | CASSQDGRADYGYTF | TGCGCCAGCAGCCAAGATGGCAGGGCGGACTATGGCTACACCTTC
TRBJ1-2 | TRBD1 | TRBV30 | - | CAWKPTGGYGYTF | TGTGCCTGGAAACCAACAGGGGGCTATGGCTACACCTTC
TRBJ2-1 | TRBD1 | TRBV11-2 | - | CASTRQGAWNEQFF | TGTGCCAGCACCAGACAGGGGGCGTGGAATGAGCAGTTCTTC
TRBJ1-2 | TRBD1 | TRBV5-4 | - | CASTATGQKYGYTF | TGTGCCAGCACCGCTACGGGACAGAAGTATGGCTACACCTTC
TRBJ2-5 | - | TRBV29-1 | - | CSVEGQGQETQYF | TGCAGCGTTGAAGGACAAGGCCAAGAGACCCAGTACTTC
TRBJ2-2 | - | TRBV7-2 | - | CASSLDLATGELFF | TGTGCCAGCAGCTTAGATCTGGCCACCGGGGAGCTGTTTTTT
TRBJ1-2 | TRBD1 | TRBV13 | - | CASSPGTGESVNYGYTF | TGTGCCAGCAGCCCTGGGACAGGGGAGAGTGTGAACTATGGCTACACCTTC
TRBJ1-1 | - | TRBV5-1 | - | CASSLWVSGTEAFF | TGCGCCAGCAGCTTGTGGGTATCGGGCACTGAAGCTTTCTTT
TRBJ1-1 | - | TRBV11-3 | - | CASSLVSGTEAFF | TGTGCCAGCAGCTTAGTATCGGGCACTGAAGCTTTCTTT
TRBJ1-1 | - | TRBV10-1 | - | CASSGTAFEAFF | TGCGCCAGCAGTGGGACAGCCTTTGAAGCTTTCTTT
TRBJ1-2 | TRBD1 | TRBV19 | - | CASRNSGTGGAEGGYTF | TGTGCCAGTAGAAATTCCGGGACAGGGGGCGCTGAGGGTGGCTACACCTTC
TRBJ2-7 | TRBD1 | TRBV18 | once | CASSPDDRGLGEQYF | TGTGCCAGCTCACCAGATGACAGGGGTCTCGGCGAGCAGTACTTC
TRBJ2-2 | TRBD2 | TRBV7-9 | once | CASSTTGTRHTGELFF | TGTGCCAGCAGCACAACCGGGACTAGACACACCGGGGAGCTGTTTTTT
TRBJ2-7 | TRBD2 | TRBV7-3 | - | CASSIASGGGYEQYF | TGTGCCAGTAGCATAGCTAGCGGGGGAGGATACGAGCAGTACTTC
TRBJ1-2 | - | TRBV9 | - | CASSVGQRNGYTF | TGTGCCAGCAGCGTTGGACAGAGGAATGGCTACACCTTC
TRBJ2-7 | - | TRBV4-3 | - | CASSQDTRAYEQYF | TGCGCCAGCAGCCAAGATACCCGAGCCTACGAGCAGTACTTC
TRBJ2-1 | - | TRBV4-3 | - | CASSQGTSSSYNEQFF | TGCGCCAGCAGCCAAGGGACATCGAGCTCCTACAATGAGCAGTTCTTC
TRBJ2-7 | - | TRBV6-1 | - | CASSEFASAIYEQYF | TGTGCCAGCAGTGAATTCGCCAGCGCAATATACGAGCAGTACTTC
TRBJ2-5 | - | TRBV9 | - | CASSPLPGKVETQYF | TGTGCCAGCAGCCCACTCCCAGGGAAGGTTGAGACCCAGTACTTC
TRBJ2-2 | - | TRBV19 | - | CASSIWETGELFF | TGTGCCAGTAGTATATGGGAGACCGGGGAGCTGTTTTTT
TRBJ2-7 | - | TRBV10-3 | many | CAISEAAGVYEQYF | TGTGCCATCAGTGAGGCCGCAGGGGTATACGAGCAGTACTTC
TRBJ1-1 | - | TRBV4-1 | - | CASRANTEAFF | TGCGCCAGCAGGGCGAACACTGAAGCTTTCTTT
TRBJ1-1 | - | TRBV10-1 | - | CASSESPNTEAFF | TGCGCCAGCAGTGAGTCCCCAAACACTGAAGCTTTCTTT
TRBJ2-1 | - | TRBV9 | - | CASSPNRGGEQFF | TGTGCCAGCAGCCCAAATAGGGGTGGGGAACAGTTCTTC
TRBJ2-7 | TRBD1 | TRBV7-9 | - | CASSSGTGAGYEQYF | TGTGCCAGCAGCTCCGGGACAGGGGCGGGCTACGAGCAGTACTTC
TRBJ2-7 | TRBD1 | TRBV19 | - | CASSIQDRGGGEQYF | TGTGCCAGTAGTATTCAAGACAGGGGGGGCGGCGAGCAGTACTTC
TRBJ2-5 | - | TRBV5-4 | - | CASSSDYGMETQYF | TGTGCCAGCAGCTCCGACTATGGTATGGAGACCCAGTACTTC
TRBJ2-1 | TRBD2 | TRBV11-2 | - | CASSLGLAGAGNEQFF | TGTGCCAGCAGCTTGGGACTAGCGGGGGCCGGGAATGAGCAGTTCTTC
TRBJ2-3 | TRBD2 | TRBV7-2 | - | CASSLAGTKSTDTQYF | TGTGCCAGCAGCTTGGCCGGGACTAAAAGCACAGATACGCAGTATTTT
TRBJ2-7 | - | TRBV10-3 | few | CAISESEIRDEQYF | TGTGCCATCAGTGAGTCGGAAATACGGGACGAGCAGTACTTC
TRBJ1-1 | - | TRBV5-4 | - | CASSYEIRDEAFF | TGTGCCAGCAGTTACGAAATCCGGGATGAAGCTTTCTTT
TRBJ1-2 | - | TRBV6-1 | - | CASTDRLGYGYTF | TGTGCCAGCACCGACAGGTTGGGCTATGGCTACACCTTC
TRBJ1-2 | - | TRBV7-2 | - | CASSLRQGWDYGYTF | TGTGCCAGCAGCTTAAGGCAGGGGTGGGACTATGGCTACACCTTC
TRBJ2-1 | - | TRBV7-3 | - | CASSLGLRTEQFF | TGTGCCAGCAGCTTAGGACTTAGAACGGAGCAGTTCTTC
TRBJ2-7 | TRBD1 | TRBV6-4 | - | CASSLETGGDEQYF | TGTGCCAGCAGTCTTGAGACAGGGGGCGACGAGCAGTACTTC
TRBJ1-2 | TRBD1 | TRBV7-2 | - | CASSLGIGTEVYTF | TGTGCCAGCAGCTTAGGTATCGGGACAGAGGTTTACACCTTC
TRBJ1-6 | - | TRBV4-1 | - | CASSQDGIGNSPLHF | TGCGCCAGCAGCCAAGATGGTATCGGTAATTCACCCCTCCACTTT
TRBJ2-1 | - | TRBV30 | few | CASWRYNEQFF | TGTGCCTCATGGCGGTACAATGAGCAGTTCTTC
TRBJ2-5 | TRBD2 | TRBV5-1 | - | CASSLASGGAETQYF | TGCGCCAGCAGCTTGGCTAGCGGGGGGGCCGAGACCCAGTACTTC
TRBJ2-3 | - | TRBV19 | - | CASSIAEAYYTDTQYF | TGTGCCAGTAGTATCGCTGAGGCATACTACACAGATACGCAGTATTTT
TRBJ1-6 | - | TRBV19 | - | CASTPRGVYNSPLHF | TGTGCCAGTACCCCACGGGGGGTTTATAATTCACCCCTCCACTTT
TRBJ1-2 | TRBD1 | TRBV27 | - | CASSLGRGNYGYTF | TGTGCCAGCAGTTTAGGCAGGGGGAACTATGGCTACACCTTC
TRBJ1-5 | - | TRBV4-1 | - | CASSQEWTVDSNQPQHF | TGCGCCAGCAGCCAAGAGTGGACAGTAGATAGCAATCAGCCCCAGCATTTT
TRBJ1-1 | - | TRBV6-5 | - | CASSTQREGNTEAFF | TGTGCCAGCAGTACCCAACGGGAGGGGAACACTGAAGCTTTCTTT
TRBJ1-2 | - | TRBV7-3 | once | CASSFDRNYGYTF | TGTGCCAGCAGCTTCGACAGAAACTATGGCTACACCTTC
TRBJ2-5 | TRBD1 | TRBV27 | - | CASSANRGSQETQYF | TGTGCCAGCAGTGCCAACAGGGGGAGCCAAGAGACCCAGTACTTC
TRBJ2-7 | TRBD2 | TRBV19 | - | CASSMASRGDEQYF | TGTGCCAGTAGTATGGCCTCCCGGGGGGACGAGCAGTACTTC
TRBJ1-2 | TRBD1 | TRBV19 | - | CASSLSTGSGGYTF | TGTGCCAGTAGTTTATCGACAGGGTCTGGTGGCTACACCTTC